This is a list of T cell receptor beta chains from one sample in a study of shared clonotypes between healthy human individuals. The repertoire was sequenced with immunoSEQ multiplex PCR; TCRdb's copy has only in-frame clones and lacks some. The table has about 1.1 million clones, approximately 77% seen once; the top ten hold about 0.94%. Sample: memory CD4+ T cells from PBMCs. The receptors were gathered from a man between 18 and 29 years old in good health. Some clones in this sample may be carry-over from other donors' samples. Each CDR3 is given with its conserved first and last residue. The D gene is left open where the match is weak. The listing skips clone size in some rows; elsewhere it reads once, few, many or a size class.

>TRBV5-8|TRBJ2-3|11|-|-
TGTGCCAGCATTCAGGGTAATACGCAGTATTTT
CASIQGNTQYF
>TRBV30|TRBJ2-5|15|once|TRBD2
TGTGCCTGGAGTGTACCTCGGGAGGGGATAGAGACCCAGTACTTC
CAWSVPREGIETQYF
>TRBV5-1|TRBJ2-6|16|-|-
TGCGCCAGCAGCTTAACCGGCTACTCTGGGGCCAACGTCCTGACTTTC
CASSLTGYSGANVLTF
>TRBV9|TRBJ2-1|13|-|-
TGTGCCAGCAGCGTAGGCCGGGCCAATGAGCAGTTCTTC
CASSVGRANEQFF
>TRBV5-1|TRBJ2-2|19|-|TRBD2
TGCGCCAGCAGAAGGGGTGGTAGCGGGAGACCCTTGAACACCGGGGAGCTGTTTTTT
CASRRGGSGRPLNTGELFF
>TRBV29-1|TRBJ1-3|13|few|-
TGCAGCGTTGCCTGGTCTCTCGGAAACACCATATATTTT
CSVAWSLGNTIYF
>TRBV14|TRBJ1-5|12|-|-
TGTGCCAGCAGCCTCGTCAATCAGCCCCAGCATTTT
CASSLVNQPQHF
>TRBV7-8|TRBJ1-5|16|once|-
TGTGCCAGCAGCCCGCCCGGCGCGGCTCTCAATCAGCCCCAGCATTTT
CASSPPGAALNQPQHF
>TRBV7-2|TRBJ2-7|15|-|TRBD2
TGTGCCAGCAGCTTAGGTGCGGGAGGGCCACGCGAGCAGTACTTC
CASSLGAGGPREQYF
>TRBV28|TRBJ2-2|16|few|-
TGTGCCAGCAGTTTAGTCGGACTACCCAACACCGGGGAGCTGTTTTTT
CASSLVGLPNTGELFF
>TRBV5-1|TRBJ2-7|15|-|-
TGCGCCAGCAGCTCTAAAGCCGCAGAGGGAAGGGAGCAGTACTTC
CASSSKAAEGREQYF
>TRBV2|TRBJ2-2|16|-|TRBD1
TGTGCCAGCAGTGCGGGACAGCCAAGGAACACCGGGGAGCTGTTTTTT
CASSAGQPRNTGELFF
>TRBV18|TRBJ2-2|14|few|-
TGTGCCAGCTCTAAACCCTTAGACACCGGGGAGCTGTTTTTT
CASSKPLDTGELFF
>TRBV21-1|TRBJ2-7|15|few|-
TGTGCCAGCAGCAAAGTTGACCCAGACTCCTACGAGCAGTACTTC
CASSKVDPDSYEQYF
>TRBV12-5|TRBJ2-5|19|-|-
TGTGCTAGTGGTTTGGTACTGGGTGGGCTAGCGCGAGCCCAAGAGACCCAGTACTTC
CASGLVLGGLARAQETQYF
>TRBV28|TRBJ2-3|15|few|TRBD2
TGTGCCAGCAGTAAACTAGCGGGAGGGTCAGATACGCAGTATTTT
CASSKLAGGSDTQYF
>TRBV28|TRBJ2-6|16|-|-
TGTGCCAGCGACGGCTTTTCCGGCTCTGGGGCCAACGTCCTGACTTTC
CASDGFSGSGANVLTF
>TRBV7-2|TRBJ2-1|16|few|TRBD2
TGTGCCAGCAGCCCTGTGGTAGGAGCGGGACACAATGAGCAGTTCTTC
CASSPVVGAGHNEQFF
>TRBV18|TRBJ1-2|15|-|-
TGTGCCAGCTCACCCCGACCGGGACAAGGCTATGGCTACACCTTC
CASSPRPGQGYGYTF
>TRBV14|TRBJ2-7|12|-|-
TGTGCCAGCGGGGACGGTTCCTACGAGCAGTACTTC
CASGDGSYEQYF
>TRBV4-1|TRBJ2-1|20|-|-
TGCGCCAGCAGCCCACCCCGACAGACGGCGGATCAAGGGATTAGGAGTGAGCAGTTCTTC
CASSPPRQTADQGIRSEQFF
>TRBV5-1|TRBJ2-5|16|-|TRBD2
TGCGCCAGCAGCTTGGGGACTAGCGGGGCCCAAGAGACCCAGTACTTC
CASSLGTSGAQETQYF
>TRBV27|TRBJ1-5|11|few|-
TGTGCCAGCAGTTCCACGGGCCCGGGGCATTTT
CASSSTGPGHF
>TRBV21-1|TRBJ2-3|16|once|-
TGTGCCAGCAGCAAAGACCGGGACAAGTACTCAGATACGCAGTATTTT
CASSKDRDKYSDTQYF
>TRBV7-2|TRBJ2-1|14|-|TRBD2
TGTGCCAGCAGCCCAGGACTAGATTCGAATGAGCAGTTCTTC
CASSPGLDSNEQFF
>TRBV28|TRBJ2-3|14|-|-
TGTGCCAGCAGCCAACCCGGAGGCGCAGATACGCAGTATTTT
CASSQPGGADTQYF
>TRBV9|TRBJ2-1|14|-|-
TGTGCCAGCAGCGTAGAGGGCAGGGTGAATGAGCAGTTCTTC
CASSVEGRVNEQFF
>TRBV6-1|TRBJ2-7|11|-|TRBD2
TGTGCCAGCAGACGGACTAGGGAGCAGTACTTC
CASRRTREQYF
>TRBV6-6|TRBJ2-7|14|-|TRBD2
TGTGCCAGCGGGCCCACTAGCGGCAGTAGGATTAGGTACTTC
CASGPTSGSRIRYF